Below are 8 T cell receptor beta chains sequenced from a single sample in a study of T-cell reconstitution after alpha-beta-depleted transplantation in children (dated by TCRdb to the mid-2010s). The library was prepared using PCR. The sequencer was an Illumina HiSeq 2500. To normalize quantification of the TCRbeta repertoire, the TCR libraries were built with molecular barcoding that relied on unique molecular identifiers. TCRdb's own reprocessing of the public reads used fastp at Q25 and MiXCR and kept productive beta chains. Records with the same CDR3 protein are collapsed into one entry carrying the most frequent genes and DNA. The sample yields some 290,000 distinct CDR3 sequences; more than 9% were counted once. The ten most abundant clones make up around 10% of the sample. The input for sequencing was PBMCs from the stem cell graft donor, taken from the stem cell graft. These receptors were taken from a human donor who donated a stem cell graft to a child with SCID.

The chain carries TRBV25-1 and TRBJ2-1; possible D gene TRBD1, 6 bases. Per germline, CDR1 MGHDK and CDR2 SYGVNS. V was shortened by 8 bases and J by 10 bases, with 18 bases between the two germline ends. The CDR3 totals 13 residues. The CDR3 sequence: CASGPSTGPEQFF. The CDR3 DNA sequence: TGTGCCAGCGGGCCTTCTACAGGGCCCGAGCAGTTCTTC.

Only a few counts were recorded for this clonotype. V gene TRBV28 combines with J gene TRBJ1-1; TRBD1 aligns across 9 bases. J was trimmed by 5 bases and V by 6 bases; bases with no gene match: 13. Germline values: CDR1 MDHEN, CDR2 SYDVKM. The CDR3 runs 16 residues. The CDR3 here is CASRGAMGQGRTEAFF. The CDR3 region has the DNA TGTGCCAGCAGGGGGGCCATGGGACAGGGCCGAACTGAAGCTTTCTTT.

This clonotype was seen only a few times. The CDR3 DNA sequence: TGTGCCAGCAGGCCCGGGACTCACAATGAGCAGTTCTTC. Translating it yields CASRPGTHNEQFF. The V and J genes are TRBV7-9 and TRBJ2-1, with D perhaps TRBD2 (6 bases). The germline V and J ends were trimmed by 6 bases and 5 bases, with 11 bases remaining between them. Looked up from germline, CDR1 is SEHNR and CDR2 is FQNEAQ (reference sequence). CDR3 length equals 13 residues.

This chain connects TRBV27 to TRBJ2-7; 13 nucleotides line up with TRBD2. Trimming at V came to 2 bases and at J to 7 bases, leaving 8 bases not matched to a gene. CDR1 MNHEY and CDR2 SMNVEV come from the germline V gene (reference sequence). The CDR3 is made up of 16 amino acids. CDR3 in DNA: TGTGCCAGCAGTTTAACGCGGGGACTAGCGGGGCGAGAGCAGTACTTC. It specifies CASSLTRGLAGREQYF.

The chain recombines TRBV7-8 with TRBJ2-7, with D unresolved. Per the germline V gene, CDR1 is SGHVS and CDR2 is FQNEAQ. This CDR3 is 15 amino acids long. Trimming stripped 1 base from V and 2 bases from J, with 12 bases between. The CDR3 sequence: CASSLGIGPPYEQYF. The CDR3, as DNA: TGTGCCAGCAGCTTAGGGATAGGCCCTCCCTACGAGCAGTACTTC.

This clonotype was counted between two and nine times. V gene TRBV7-9 combines with J gene TRBJ1-5; D gene unclear. This CDR3 contains 14 residues. Germline V gene lookup returns CDR1 SEHNR and CDR2 FQNEAQ (reference sequence). Trimming removed 5 bases at V and 0 bases at J, with 8 bases between. CDR3 in amino acids: CASSGRDSNQPQHF. The CDR3 DNA reads as TGTGCCAGCAGCGGTCGCGATAGCAATCAGCCCCAGCATTTT.

This clonotype was counted many times. This chain uses TRBV6-2 or TRBV6-3 with TRBJ2-5, with TRBD2 matching 7 bases. The CDR3 consists of 15 residues. Unmatched junction bases numbered 11, after V lost 7 bases and J lost 3 bases. The germline V gene encodes CDR1 MNHEY and CDR2 SVGEGT. CDR3 in amino acids: CASNLLGLAEETQYF. Written as DNA, the CDR3 is TGTGCCAGCAACCTGCTCGGGCTAGCGGAAGAGACCCAGTACTTC.

The sample holds many counts of this clonotype. The chain carries TRBV12-3 or TRBV12-4 and TRBJ1-1; D gene ambiguous. V dropped 3 bases and J dropped 5 bases, with 10 bases sitting between them. This CDR3 region has 13 residues. This CDR3 is CASSFSEKTEAFF. The DNA of the CDR3 is TGTGCCAGCAGTTTCTCGGAAAAAACTGAAGCTTTCTTT.